A selection of T cell receptor beta chains follows, all from one sample in a study of CD8+ T cells in alopecia areata. Method: immunoSEQ multiplex PCR; TCRdb's copy keeps in-frame clones and lacks some. The repertoire consists of 95,000 to 100,000 clones, with about 60% occurring once and the leading ten covering about a sixth. Material: CD8+ T cells sorted from blood, obtained at roughly week 58, from a patient treated with tofacitinib. These TCRs come from a human donor with alopecia areata. Both conserved end residues are part of each CDR3. Each record gives: V gene, clone size, D gene, J gene, CDR3 DNA, CDR3 protein. The D gene is left open where the match is weak. Some rows mark clone size as missing; the rest say once, few, many or name a class of expanded clone.

TRBV5-4	few	TRBD1	TRBJ2-7	TGTGCCAGCAGCCGCTCGGGACAGGGTCCCCACGAGCAGTACTTC	CASSRSGQGPHEQYF
TRBV2	few	.	TRBJ1-5	TGTGCCAGCAAGCTAGGGGATCAGCCCCAGCATTTT	CASKLGDQPQHF
TRBV27	.	.	TRBJ2-5	TGTGCCAGCGGTTCGGCGGGGACCCAGTACTTC	CASGSAGTQYF
TRBV19	.	.	TRBJ1-4	TGTGCCAGTAGTATAGGGCTCCGGGGACTGTTTTTT	CASSIGLRGLFF
TRBV5-1	few	.	TRBJ2-3	TGCGCCAGCAGCGAGGGACATAGCACAGATACGCAGTATTTT	CASSEGHSTDTQYF
TRBV6-1	.	TRBD1	TRBJ1-1	TGTGCCATCCCGGGGGACAGGGGGCGGACTGAAGCTTTCTTT	CAIPGDRGRTEAFF
TRBV19	.	TRBD2	TRBJ2-7	TGTGCCAGTAGTACCCTTCGGGAGGGGAATGAGCAGTACTTC	CASSTLREGNEQYF
TRBV30	.	.	TRBJ1-5	TGTGCCTGTTCCGAAGGGAGCAATCAGCCCCAGCATTTT	CACSEGSNQPQHF
TRBV7-9	few	.	TRBJ2-1	TGTGCCAGTTCCGACGTGAGCTCCTACAATGAGCAGTTCTTC	CASSDVSSYNEQFF
TRBV6-1	.	TRBD1	TRBJ2-3	TGTGCCACCATTACTTCGGACAGGGGAGCAGATACGCAGTATTTT	CATITSDRGADTQYF
TRBV6-6	.	TRBD2	TRBJ2-5	TGTGCCAGCAGTTACGCCCGGGGGGGCAGGGAGACCCAGTACTTC	CASSYARGGRETQYF
TRBV29-1	.	.	TRBJ1-1	TGCAGCGTTGATTGGCAGGGTGAAGCTTTCTTT	CSVDWQGEAFF
TRBV5-1	.	.	TRBJ2-1	TGCGCCAGCAGCTACCTTACCGATGAGCAGTTCTTC	CASSYLTDEQFF
TRBV5-6	.	.	TRBJ2-7	TGTGCCAGCAGCTTTAGCTCCTACTACGAGCAGTACTTC	CASSFSSYYEQYF
TRBV25-1	few	TRBD1	TRBJ1-3	TGTGCCAGCAGTGAATGGACAGGGGTCGGAAACACCATATATTTT	CASSEWTGVGNTIYF
TRBV10-3	once	.	TRBJ1-6	TGTGCCATCAGTGAGGGTTCACCCCTCCACTTT	CAISEGSPLHF
TRBV5-4	.	TRBD1	TRBJ1-6	TGTGCCAGCAGCGGAATAGGACAGGCCTCATCACCCCTCCACTTT	CASSGIGQASSPLHF
TRBV7-9	.	.	TRBJ1-1	TGTGCCAGCAGCTCGAACAGGGTACAGGGGAACACTGAAGCTTTCTTT	CASSSNRVQGNTEAFF
TRBV4-1	.	TRBD1	TRBJ2-5	TGCGCCAGCAGCCCGTCCAGACAGGGAGAGAATAAAGAGACCCAGTACTTC	CASSPSRQGENKETQYF
TRBV10-2	few	.	TRBJ1-1	TGCGCCAGCATGGAGAACACTGAAGCTTTCTTT	CASMENTEAFF
TRBV7-4	.	.	TRBJ1-1	TGTGCCAGCAGCCCCCCGGAGGGGCGGAACACTGAAGCTTTCTTT	CASSPPEGRNTEAFF
TRBV6-1	.	.	TRBJ1-2	TGTGCCAGCAGTGAAGTCAGAGAGAGTAACTATGGCTACACCTTC	CASSEVRESNYGYTF
TRBV7-8	once	TRBD2	TRBJ2-5	TGTGCCAGCAGGGCTGGGGGGGAAGAGACCCAGTACTTC	CASRAGGEETQYF
TRBV29-1	few	.	TRBJ2-3	TGCAGCGTTGGGAGGGGGCCGCACAGCACAGATACGCAGTATTTT	CSVGRGPHSTDTQYF
TRBV12-5	.	.	TRBJ1-3	TGTGCTAGTGGTTTGGTACCCGGAGGGGGCTCTGGAAACACCATATATTTT	CASGLVPGGGSGNTIYF
TRBV5-4	.	.	TRBJ2-4	TGTGCCAGCAGCAGTGAACAGGGTGGTTTGGCCAAAAACATTCAGTACTTC	CASSSEQGGLAKNIQYF
TRBV29-1	few	.	TRBJ1-1	TGCAGCGTTGAGGTCCGGGGCGACACTGAAGCTTTCTTT	CSVEVRGDTEAFF
TRBV30	.	TRBD1	TRBJ2-1	TGTGCCTCGGGACAGGGAGTTTGGGTTGAGCAGTTCTTC	CASGQGVWVEQFF
TRBV19	few	.	TRBJ2-1	TGTGCCAGTAGTTCGAGACAGACCCACCTTTACAATGAGCAGTTCTTC	CASSSRQTHLYNEQFF
TRBV27	.	TRBD1	TRBJ2-7	TGTGCCAGCAGTCTCGTTTGGGGCCAGGGGGTAGGCGAGCAGTACTTC	CASSLVWGQGVGEQYF
TRBV6-1	.	TRBD2	TRBJ2-3	TGTGCCAGCTCGGTAGCTAGCGGGACAGCAGATACGCAGTATTTT	CASSVASGTADTQYF
TRBV4-1	few	TRBD1	TRBJ1-1	TGCGCCAGCTGCAGGGGGTTTGGCGAAGCTTTCTTT	CASCRGFGEAFF
TRBV7-8	.	.	TRBJ2-6	TGTGCCAGCAGCGAAGAAGGGGCTGGGGCCAACGTCCTGACTTTC	CASSEEGAGANVLTF
TRBV10-3	.	.	TRBJ2-7	TGTGCCATCCGGTCCGGTAACGAGCAGTACTTC	CAIRSGNEQYF
TRBV25-1	once	.	TRBJ1-1	TGTGCCAGCAGGACGACTTGGGAGGACACTGAAGCTTTCTTT	CASRTTWEDTEAFF
TRBV27	.	.	TRBJ2-1	TGTGCCAGCAGTTCCCCCCAGCACTCCTACAATGAGCAGTTCTTC	CASSSPQHSYNEQFF
TRBV10-1	.	TRBD1	TRBJ2-7	TGCGCCAGCAGCGACAGGGGCACGCAGTACTTC	CASSDRGTQYF
TRBV29-1	few	.	TRBJ2-5	TGCAGCGTTGAAGAGGAGGACAACCAAGAGACCCAGTACTTC	CSVEEEDNQETQYF
TRBV6-5	.	.	TRBJ2-7	TGTGCCAGTGGCAGGAGCTCCTACGAGCAGTACTTC	CASGRSSYEQYF
TRBV5-4	.	TRBD2	TRBJ2-3	TGTGCCAGCAGCGTACTAGCGGGAGACACAGATACGCAGTATTTT	CASSVLAGDTDTQYF
TRBV6-5	.	.	TRBJ1-1	TGTGCCAGCAGAAATCAGGGGAACACTGAAGCTTTCTTT	CASRNQGNTEAFF
TRBV7-9	few	.	TRBJ2-4	TGTGCCATAGGGACAGCCAAAAACATTCAGTACTTC	CAIGTAKNIQYF
TRBV5-1	.	.	TRBJ2-7	TGCGCCAGCCGTGTCCGGGACATCAACTCCTACGAGCAGTACTTC	CASRVRDINSYEQYF
TRBV5-6	.	TRBD2	TRBJ2-3	TGTGCCAGCCGGGAGGGACTAGGCGGCACAGATACGCAGTATTTT	CASREGLGGTDTQYF
TRBV4-1	.	.	TRBJ2-1	TGCGCCAGCAGCAAACCCTCGGGAGAGGGGCAGTTCTTC	CASSKPSGEGQFF